This record concerns one TCR beta chain sequence. Its specific antigen is unknown. No per-base quality is available; no much larger clone lies one base away. This specimen comes from a study of OX40 agonist ivuxolimab in advanced cancers. In the study overall: Ivuxolimab, which targeted the costimulatory receptor OX40 (CD134), was an agonistic, fully human IgG2 monoclonal antibody. Patients were allowed to have had prior anti-PD-1, anti-PD-L1 or anti-CTLA-4 therapy, and roughly 40% of the dose-escalation patients had previously received checkpoint inhibitors. Peripheral TCRbeta sequencing aimed to test whether ivuxolimab altered TCR sequence diversity and caused clonal T-cell expansion. Three dose-escalation patients achieved partial responses, one with hepatocellular carcinoma and two with cutaneous melanoma. The paper reports the monotherapy dose-escalation portion (N of about 50 patients) of the phase I ivuxolimab trial. In the dose-escalation cohort, about four fifths of patients were male, and the mean age was approximately 60 years with a range of roughly 20 to 85. Of the approximately 53 patients in dose escalation, 19 had hepatocellular carcinoma, some 15 had melanoma, 9 had renal cell carcinoma and 9 had head and neck cancer. Intravenous ivuxolimab was administered to patients every 2 weeks at six dose levels: 0.01, 0.1, 0.3, 1.5, 3 and 10 mg/kg.

Patients with autoimmune disease history or receiving systemic immunosuppression were excluded from the trial. In every dose cohort, peripheral blood was drawn for TCR sequencing at baseline, cycle 4 day 1, and cycle 7 day 1. Samples came from an open-label, multicenter, first-in-human phase I dose-escalation trial of ivuxolimab. The trial enrolled adults with locally advanced or metastatic head and neck squamous cell, hepatocellular, melanoma or renal cell carcinoma. Before TCR sequencing, CD4+ T cells and CD8+ T cells were sorted from peripheral blood as separate populations. Results the study describes overall, beyond this receptor: In the 0.1-3.0 mg/kg groups, partial responders had among the lowest normalized peripheral clonal expansion, particularly in CD8+ T cells. Antigen specificity was not determined for the clonally expanded peripheral T cells. Low levels of normalized T-cell clonal expansion were also shown by some nonresponding patients. After ivuxolimab, CD8+ T cells had more expanded clones than CD4+ T cells on average. At doses from 0.1 to 3.0 mg/kg, clonal expansion was seen in both CD4+ and CD8+ blood T cells between baseline and week 6.

Genomic DNA was isolated from the sorted cells so that the TCRbeta CDR3 region could be sequenced. TCRbeta CDR3 regions were sequenced using the immunoSEQ Assay. This is the immuneACCESS table as TCRdb keeps it, with only in-frame sequences that have V and J called. A part of the clones is gone; compared with another copy, unresolved V genes explain less than half, and the rest is unexplained. The sample has about 21,000 clones on record, about 83% of them singletons. Clones ranked in the top ten supply 11% of the sample. V trim: 5 bases; J trim: 4 bases; unmatched bases: 6. CDR1 and CDR2 are read off the germline V gene as SGHDN and FVKESK. The CDR3 numbers 15 residues from cysteine through phenylalanine. Only the CDR3 DNA stays, 45 bases, in frame from base 1.

The chain uses TRBV14 and TRBJ2-3; TRBD1 aligns with 10 central bases. The sequencing used CD4+ or CD8+ T cells sorted from blood, collected in a trial of the OX40 agonist ivuxolimab. The clonotype originates from an adult with an advanced solid tumor such as melanoma, head and neck, liver or kidney cancer. The nucleotide sequence reads as follows: TGTGCCAGCAGCTTCCGGGACAGGGGTGCAGATACGCAGTATTTT. This sequence encodes CASSFRDRGADTQYF. The full variable domain, with segments outside the CDR3 supplied by the reference TRBV14 and TRBJ2-3 proteins, appears as EAGVTQFPSHSVIEKGQTVTLRCDPISGHDNLYWYRRVMGKEIKFLLHFVKESKQDESGMPNNRFLAERTGGTYSTLKVQPAELEDSGVYFCASSFRDRGADTQYFGPGTRLTVL.